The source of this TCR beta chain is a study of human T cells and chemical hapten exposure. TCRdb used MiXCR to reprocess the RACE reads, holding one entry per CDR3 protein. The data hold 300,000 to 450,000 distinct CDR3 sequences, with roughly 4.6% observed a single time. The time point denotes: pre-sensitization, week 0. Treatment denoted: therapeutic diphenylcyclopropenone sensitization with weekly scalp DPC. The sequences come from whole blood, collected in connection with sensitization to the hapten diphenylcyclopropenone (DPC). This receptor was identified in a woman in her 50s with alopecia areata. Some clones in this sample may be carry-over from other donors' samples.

The CDR3 protein is CASSPVDTQNTEAFF. The CDR3 nucleotides are TGTGCCAGCAGCCCCGTGGACACTCAGAACACTGAAGCTTTCTTT. The chain carries TRBV5-6 and TRBJ1-1; a possible D gene is TRBD1 (5 bases). The CDR3 sequence is 15 residues long. Trimming took 4 bases from V and 1 from J, leaving 14 bases between them. Looked up from germline, CDR1 is SGHDT and CDR2 is YYEEEE.